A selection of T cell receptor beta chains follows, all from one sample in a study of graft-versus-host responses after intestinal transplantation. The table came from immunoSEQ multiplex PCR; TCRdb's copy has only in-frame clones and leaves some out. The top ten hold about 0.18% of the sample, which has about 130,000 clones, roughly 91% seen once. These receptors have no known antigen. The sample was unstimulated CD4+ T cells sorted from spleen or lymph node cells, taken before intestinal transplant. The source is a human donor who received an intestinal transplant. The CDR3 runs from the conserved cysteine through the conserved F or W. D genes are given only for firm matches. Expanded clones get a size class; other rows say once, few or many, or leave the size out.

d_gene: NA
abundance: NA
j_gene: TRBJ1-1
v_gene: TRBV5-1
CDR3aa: CASSPGYEAFF
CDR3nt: TGCGCCAGCAGCCCAGGATATGAAGCTTTCTTT

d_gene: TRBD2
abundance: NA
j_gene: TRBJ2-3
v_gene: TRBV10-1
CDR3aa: CASSESGLAGTDTQYF
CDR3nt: TGCGCCAGCAGTGAGTCGGGGCTAGCGGGTACAGATACGCAGTATTTT

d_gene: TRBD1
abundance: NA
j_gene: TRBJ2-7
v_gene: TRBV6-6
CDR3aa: CASSFTGAPGSYEQYF
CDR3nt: TGTGCCAGCAGTTTTACAGGGGCCCCGGGCTCCTACGAGCAGTACTTC

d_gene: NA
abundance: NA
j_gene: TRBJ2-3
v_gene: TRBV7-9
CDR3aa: CASSLKGERGTQYF
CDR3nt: TGTGCCAGCAGCTTAAAAGGGGAGAGGGGTACGCAGTATTTT

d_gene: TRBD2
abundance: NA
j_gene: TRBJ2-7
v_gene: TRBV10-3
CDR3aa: CAIRPGLAGGSYEQYF
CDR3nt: TGTGCCATCAGACCGGGACTAGCGGGAGGTTCCTACGAGCAGTACTTC

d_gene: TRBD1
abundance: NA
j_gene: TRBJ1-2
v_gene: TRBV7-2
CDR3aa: CASSLAGQGARGGGYTF
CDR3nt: TGTGCCAGCAGCTTAGCAGGACAGGGGGCGCGGGGTGGAGGCTACACCTTC

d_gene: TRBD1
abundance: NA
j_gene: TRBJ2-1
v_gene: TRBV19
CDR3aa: CASSADRGSYNEQFF
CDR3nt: TGTGCCAGTAGTGCGGACAGGGGCTCCTACAATGAGCAGTTCTTC

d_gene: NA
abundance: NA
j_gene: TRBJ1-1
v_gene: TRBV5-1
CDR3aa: CASSGGLGDIPAFF
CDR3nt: TGCGCCAGCAGCGGTGGGCTTGGGGACATACCAGCTTTCTTT

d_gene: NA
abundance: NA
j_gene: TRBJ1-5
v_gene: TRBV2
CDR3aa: CASSEDWAGNQPQHF
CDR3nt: TGTGCCAGCAGTGAGGACTGGGCGGGCAATCAGCCCCAGCATTTT

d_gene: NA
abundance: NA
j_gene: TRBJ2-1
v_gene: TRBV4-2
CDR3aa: CASSPTHNEQFF
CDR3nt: TGTGCCAGCAGTCCCACCCACAATGAGCAGTTCTTC

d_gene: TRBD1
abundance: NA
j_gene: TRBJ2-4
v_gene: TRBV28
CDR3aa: CASGFPSGGENIQYF
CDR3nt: TGTGCCAGCGGTTTCCCCTCAGGGGGCGAAAACATTCAGTACTTC

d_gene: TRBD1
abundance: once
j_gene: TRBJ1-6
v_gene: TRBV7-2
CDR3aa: CASSSDRGGRSYNSPLHF
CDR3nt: TGTGCCAGCAGCTCCGACAGGGGAGGACGCTCCTATAATTCACCCCTCCACTTT

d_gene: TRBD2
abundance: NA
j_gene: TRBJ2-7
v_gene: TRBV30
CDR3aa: CAWSEGALAGGRDEQYF
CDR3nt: TGTGCCTGGAGTGAAGGGGCACTAGCGGGAGGGCGGGACGAGCAGTACTTC

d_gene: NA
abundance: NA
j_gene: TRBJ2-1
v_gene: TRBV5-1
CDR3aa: CASSLQGNEQFF
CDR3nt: TGCGCCAGCAGCTTACAGGGTAATGAGCAGTTCTTC

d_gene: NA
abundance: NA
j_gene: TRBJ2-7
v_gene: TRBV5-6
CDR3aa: CASSLPGGGYEQYF
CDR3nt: TGTGCCAGCAGCTTGCCAGGGGGGGGCTACGAGCAGTACTTC

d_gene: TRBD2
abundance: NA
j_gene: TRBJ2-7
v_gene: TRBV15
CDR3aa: CATSRDHPTSGISYEQYF
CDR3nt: TGTGCCACCAGCAGAGATCACCCGACTAGCGGGATCTCCTACGAGCAGTACTTC

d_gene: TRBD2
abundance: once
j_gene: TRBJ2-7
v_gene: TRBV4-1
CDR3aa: CASSQDSSGKVLDEQYF
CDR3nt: TGCGCCAGCAGCCAAGATTCTAGCGGGAAGGTCCTTGACGAGCAGTACTTC

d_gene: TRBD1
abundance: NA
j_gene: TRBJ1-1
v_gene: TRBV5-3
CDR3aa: CARRFKFTGAKGTFF
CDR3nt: TGTGCCAGAAGGTTCAAATTCACAGGGGCTAAGGGGACTTTCTTT

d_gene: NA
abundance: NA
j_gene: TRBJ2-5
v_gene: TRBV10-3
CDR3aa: CASSGGTDQETQYF
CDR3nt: TGTGCCAGCTCTGGAGGGACGGACCAAGAGACCCAGTACTTC

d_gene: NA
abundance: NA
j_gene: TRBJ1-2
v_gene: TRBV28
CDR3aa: CASHTGGWSYDYTF
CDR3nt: TGTGCCAGTCATACAGGAGGGTGGTCGTACGACTACACCTTC

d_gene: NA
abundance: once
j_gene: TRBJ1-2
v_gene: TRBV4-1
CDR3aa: CASSRRGAGGGYGYTF
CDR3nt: TGCGCCAGCAGCCGCCGTGGGGCAGGAGGGGGCTATGGCTACACCTTC

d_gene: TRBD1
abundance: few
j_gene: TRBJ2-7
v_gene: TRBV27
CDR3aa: CASGETGTYEQYF
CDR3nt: TGTGCCAGCGGGGAGACAGGGACCTACGAGCAGTACTTC

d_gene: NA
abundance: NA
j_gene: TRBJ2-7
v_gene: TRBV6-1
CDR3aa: CASLKTWGSYEQYF
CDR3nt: TGTGCCAGCCTCAAGACTTGGGGCAGCTACGAGCAGTACTTC

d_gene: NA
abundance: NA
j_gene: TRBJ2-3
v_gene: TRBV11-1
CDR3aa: CASSPGTDTQYF
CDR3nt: TGTGCCAGCAGCCCAGGCACAGATACGCAGTATTTT

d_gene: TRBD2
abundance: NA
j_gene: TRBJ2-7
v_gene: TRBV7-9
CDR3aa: CASSAPGLAGGAYEQYF
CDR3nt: TGTGCCAGCAGCGCTCCTGGACTAGCGGGGGGGGCCTACGAGCAGTACTTC

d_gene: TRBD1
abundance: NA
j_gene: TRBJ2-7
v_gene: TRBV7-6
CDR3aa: CASSYPGQAYSYEQYF
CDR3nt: TGTGCCAGCAGCTACCCTGGACAGGCTTACTCCTACGAGCAGTACTTC

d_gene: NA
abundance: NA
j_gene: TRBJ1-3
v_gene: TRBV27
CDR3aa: CASSLSRGGNTIYF
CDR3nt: TGTGCCAGCAGTTTATCCAGGGGCGGAAACACCATATATTTT

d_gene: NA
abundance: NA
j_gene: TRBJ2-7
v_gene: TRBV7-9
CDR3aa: CAILSGRTSYEQYF
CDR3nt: TGTGCCATCTTATCGGGGAGGACCTCCTACGAGCAGTACTTC

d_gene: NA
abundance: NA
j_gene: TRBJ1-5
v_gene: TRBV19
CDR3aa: CATRDSVRGIQPQHF
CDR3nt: TGTGCCACCAGGGACTCGGTGAGGGGGATTCAGCCCCAGCATTTT

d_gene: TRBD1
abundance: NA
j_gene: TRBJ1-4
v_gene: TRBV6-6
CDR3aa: CASIRRGNEKLFF
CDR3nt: TGTGCCAGCATCCGCAGGGGGAATGAAAAACTGTTTTTT

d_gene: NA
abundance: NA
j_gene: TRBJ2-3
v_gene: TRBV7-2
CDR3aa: CASSSPVDTQYF
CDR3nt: TGTGCCAGCAGCTCTCCCGTAGATACGCAGTATTTT

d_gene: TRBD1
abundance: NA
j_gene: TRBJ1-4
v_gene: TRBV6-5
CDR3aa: CASSLRQGPNEKLFF
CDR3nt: TGTGCCAGCAGTTTACGACAGGGGCCTAATGAAAAACTGTTTTTT

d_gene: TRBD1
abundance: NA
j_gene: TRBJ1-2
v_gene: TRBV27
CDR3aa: CASSSDRARGYTF
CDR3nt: TGTGCCAGCAGTTCGGACAGGGCGCGTGGCTACACCTTC

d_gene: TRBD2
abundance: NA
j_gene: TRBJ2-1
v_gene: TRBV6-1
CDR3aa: CASTPSGSPNEQFF
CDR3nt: TGTGCCAGCACGCCTAGCGGGAGTCCCAATGAGCAGTTCTTC

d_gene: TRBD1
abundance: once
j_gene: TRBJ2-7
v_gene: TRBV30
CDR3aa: CAWSVRIGTGANEQYF
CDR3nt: TGTGCCTGGAGTGTACGTATCGGGACAGGGGCTAACGAGCAGTACTTC

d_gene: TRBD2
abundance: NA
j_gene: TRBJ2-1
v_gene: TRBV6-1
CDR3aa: CASSATSGSYTFYNEQFF
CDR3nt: TGTGCCAGCAGTGCGACTAGCGGGAGCTATACGTTCTACAATGAGCAGTTCTTC

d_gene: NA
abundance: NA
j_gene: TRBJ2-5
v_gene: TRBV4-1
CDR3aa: CASSQEGVGEETQYF
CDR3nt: TGCGCCAGCAGCCAAGAGGGGGTTGGTGAAGAGACCCAGTACTTC

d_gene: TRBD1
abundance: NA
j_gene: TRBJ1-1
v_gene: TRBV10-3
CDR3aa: CAIRGQGATEAFF
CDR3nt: TGTGCCATCAGGGGACAGGGGGCAACTGAAGCTTTCTTT

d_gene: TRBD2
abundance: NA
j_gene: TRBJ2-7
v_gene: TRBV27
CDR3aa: CASSPGRFGRTSGSFYEQYF
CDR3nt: TGTGCCAGCAGTCCAGGACGCTTTGGTAGGACTAGCGGGAGCTTCTACGAGCAGTACTTC

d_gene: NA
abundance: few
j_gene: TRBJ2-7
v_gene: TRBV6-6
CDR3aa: CASSWASDAYEQYF
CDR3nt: TGTGCCAGCAGTTGGGCTAGCGATGCCTACGAGCAGTACTTC

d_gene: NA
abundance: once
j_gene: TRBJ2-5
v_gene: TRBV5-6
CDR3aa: CASSLARETQYF
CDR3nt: TGTGCCAGCAGCTTGGCCAGAGAGACCCAGTACTTC

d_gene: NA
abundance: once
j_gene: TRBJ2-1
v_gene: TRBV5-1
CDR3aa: CASSLTPSRFWDNEQFF
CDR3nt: TGCGCCAGCAGCTTGACTCCTAGTAGATTTTGGGACAATGAGCAGTTCTTC

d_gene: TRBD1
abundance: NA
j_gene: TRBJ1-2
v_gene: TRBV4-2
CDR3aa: CASSQETGTGYTF
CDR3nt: TGTGCCAGCAGCCAAGAGACAGGGACTGGCTACACCTTC

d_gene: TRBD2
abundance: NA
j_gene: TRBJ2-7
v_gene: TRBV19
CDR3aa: CASSTPTSGYSYEQYF
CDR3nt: TGTGCCAGTAGTACTCCGACTAGCGGGTACTCCTACGAGCAGTACTTC

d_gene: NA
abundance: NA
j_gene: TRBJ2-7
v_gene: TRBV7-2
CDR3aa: CASSAGFSYEQYF
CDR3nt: TGTGCCAGCAGCGCCGGGTTTTCCTACGAGCAGTACTTC

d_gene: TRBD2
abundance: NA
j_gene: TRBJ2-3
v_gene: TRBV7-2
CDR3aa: CASSPQLAGVSDTQYF
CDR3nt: TGTGCCAGCAGCCCCCAACTAGCGGGAGTTTCAGATACGCAGTATTTT

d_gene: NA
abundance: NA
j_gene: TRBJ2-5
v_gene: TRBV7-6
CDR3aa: CASSLVVVARETQYF
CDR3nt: TGTGCCAGCAGCTTAGTCGTTGTAGCACGAGAGACCCAGTACTTC

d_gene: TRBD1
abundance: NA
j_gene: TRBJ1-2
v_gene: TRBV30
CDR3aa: CAGWGGGGYTF
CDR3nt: TGTGCCGGGTGGGGAGGGGGCGGCTACACCTTC

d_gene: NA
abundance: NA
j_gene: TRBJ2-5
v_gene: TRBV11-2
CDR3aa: CASSLENLETQYF
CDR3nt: TGTGCCAGCAGCTTAGAGAACCTCGAGACCCAGTACTTC

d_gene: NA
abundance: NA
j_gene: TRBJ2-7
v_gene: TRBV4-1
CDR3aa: CASSSFGDGRSYEQYF
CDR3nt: TGCGCCAGCAGCTCATTCGGGGACGGCCGCTCCTACGAGCAGTACTTC

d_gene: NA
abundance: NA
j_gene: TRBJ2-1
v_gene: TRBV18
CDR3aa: CASSPPSVYNEQFF
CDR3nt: TGTGCCAGCTCACCACCGTCTGTGTACAATGAGCAGTTCTTC

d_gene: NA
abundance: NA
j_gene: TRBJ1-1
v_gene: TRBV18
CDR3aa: CASSPTGIQNTEAFF
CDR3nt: TGTGCCAGCTCACCCACCGGGATTCAGAACACTGAAGCTTTCTTT

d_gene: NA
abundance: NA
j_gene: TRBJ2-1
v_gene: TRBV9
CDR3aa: CASSVAGATYNEQFF
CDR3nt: TGTGCCAGCAGCGTAGCTGGGGCCACCTACAATGAGCAGTTCTTC

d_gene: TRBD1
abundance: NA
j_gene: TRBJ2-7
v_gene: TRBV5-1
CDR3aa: CASSPGQATPYEQYF
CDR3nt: TGCGCCAGCAGCCCCGGACAGGCCACCCCCTACGAGCAGTACTTC

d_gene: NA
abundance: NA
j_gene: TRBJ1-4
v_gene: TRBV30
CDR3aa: CAWNKGPNEKLFF
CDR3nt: TGTGCCTGGAATAAGGGCCCAAATGAAAAACTGTTTTTT

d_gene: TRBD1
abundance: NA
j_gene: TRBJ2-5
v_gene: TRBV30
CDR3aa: CAWSYRGRETQYF
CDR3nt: TGTGCCTGGAGTTACAGGGGGCGAGAGACCCAGTACTTC

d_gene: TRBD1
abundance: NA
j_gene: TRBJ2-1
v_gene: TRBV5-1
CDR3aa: CASSLAIHTGQLNSYNEQFF
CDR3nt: TGCGCCAGCAGCTTGGCCATTCATACGGGACAGTTAAACTCCTACAATGAGCAGTTCTTC

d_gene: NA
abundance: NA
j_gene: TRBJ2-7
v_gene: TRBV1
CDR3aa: CTSSLLPLAGVSYEQYF
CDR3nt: TGCACCAGCAGCCTTCTCCCTTTAGCGGGAGTCTCCTACGAGCAGTACTTC